This T cell receptor (beta chain) was recovered during a study of vaccination and CD4 T cells after COVID-19. About the research overall: Convalescent individuals exhibited SARS-CoV-2 positivity on nasal swab PCR, with several mild and one severe presentation.

With the Oncomine TCR Beta short-read assay, DNA from cultured CD4+ T cells was sequenced. Each CDR3 protein is one row after TCRdb ran MiXCR on the PCR reads. The table includes under 20,000 distinct CDR3 sequences, approximately 45% detected once. In its sample, this clonotype was seen a few times. Antigen unknown. The CDR3 has 17 residues. CDR1 SGHDN and CDR2 FVKESK come from the germline V gene. Trimming left V 1 base short and J 4 bases short, with 19 bases between. The treatment is: approximately nine-day PBMC culture with coronavirus spike peptide pools or control peptides (ViraFEST assay). ViraFEST used peptide pools to expand antigen-specific T cells before TCR sequencing.

The TCR sequence derives from a human donor who had recovered from COVID-19. The V call is TRBV14, the J call TRBJ2-5, with D maybe TRBD1 (5 bases). The specimen comprised CD4+ T cells from blood, cultured in vitro, sampled after SARS-CoV-2 vaccination. The CDR3 region is CASSQVLGAFRGETQYF. CDR3 coding DNA: TGTGCCAGCAGCCAAGTCCTAGGGGCTTTCCGTGGAGAGACCCAGTACTTC.